The T cell receptor (beta chain) described here comes from a study of blood T cells in healthy people across ages. V was trimmed by 0 bases and J by 8 bases, leaving 14 bases between them. CDR3 length: 16 residues. The germline V gene has CDR1 MNHNS and CDR2 SASEGT. Primed by a sample-barcoded 5' primer and a J-beta primer mix, a second PCR proceeded for 7 to 11 cycles. All cDNA molecules were each tagged by a template-switch adaptor with 12 random nucleotides. Researchers report that each sample yielded at least 2.5 million CDR3-containing paired-end reads. From the 5' RACE reads, TCRdb called clonotypes with MiXCR, one entry per CDR3 protein. The sample consists of 600,000 to 800,000 distinct CDR3 sequences, roughly 21% of them appearing once. Study-level points and caveats: Researchers said unsorted PBMCs prevented a conclusive naive versus antigen-experienced comparison. Per million T cells, the diversity of TCR beta decreased roughly linearly as age advanced.

About this clonotype: As yet, its antigen is unknown.

The sequence derives from a man in his 70s in good health. Sequencing was done on a sample of blood. This rearrangement joins TRBV6-1 to TRBJ1-6; D is perhaps TRBD1 (5 bases). CDR3 bases: TGTGCCAGCAGTGAAGCTGGGGCGGGAGGGTATTCACCCCTCCACTTT. It specifies CASSEAGAGGYSPLHF.